Below, 3 T cell receptor beta chains from the same sample are listed, as sequenced in a study of blood T cell repertoires in COVID-19. Repertoires were generated with immunoSEQ multiplex PCR, while TCRdb's copy carries only in-frame clones and drops some. Among 250,000 to 300,000 clones, approximately 91% were seen once, and the ten largest hold about 11%. Specimen: peripheral blood. These receptors all come from a woman younger than 45 with COVID-19, enrolled during active disease.

The genes are TRBV18 and TRBJ2-1; TRBD2 aligns across 10 bases. V was clipped by 2 bases and J by 8 bases; unmatched bases: 9. This CDR3 comprises 16 residues. Per the germline V gene, CDR1 is KGHSH and CDR2 is LQKENI. In DNA form, the CDR3 reads TGTGCCAGCTCACCAAGGAAAACTAGCGGGATCTATGAGCAGTTCTTC. This codes for CASSPRKTSGIYEQFF.

The V gene is TRBV9, the J gene TRBJ2-7, with TRBD2 identical over 8 bases. The V gene's germline CDR1 is SGDLS and CDR2 YYNGEE. Losses at the gene ends were 7 bases for V and 3 bases for J; bases not matched to a gene: 6. This CDR3 has 13 residues. CDR3 nucleotide sequence: TGTGCCAGCTCGCGTGCGGGGGGCTACGAGCAGTACTTC. Amino acid sequence: CASSRAGGYEQYF.

This clone was seen only a few times. The J gene is TRBJ1-2, the V gene TRBV11-2; weak D call: TRBD1 (6 bases). There are 17 residues in the CDR3. CDR1 is SGHAT, CDR2 FQNNGV, per germline. V lost 5 bases and J 5 bases, leaving 24 bases between the germline ends. The chain's CDR3 is CASSALTGRGRIYGYTF. The CDR3 DNA reads as TGTGCCAGCAGCGCATTAACAGGGCGCGGTCGAATTTATGGCTACACCTTC. Looking up the rest from reference TRBV11-2 and TRBJ1-2 gives the full variable domain: EAGVAQSPRYKIIEKRQSVAFWCNPISGHATLYWYQQILGQGPKLLIQFQNNGVVDDSQLPKDRFSAERLKGVDSTLKIQPAKLEDSAVYLCASSALTGRGRIYGYTFGSGTRLTVV.